The present T cell receptor (beta chain) was sequenced within a study of blood T cell repertoires in COVID-19 (dated by TCRdb to the early 2020s). Describing the broader study: The collaborator samples originated in the United States, Italy and Spain and spanned the acute and convalescent phases of COVID-19. A freely available public database, intended as a resource for researchers studying the immune response to SARS-CoV-2, is where the repertoires were released. The sample metadata nearly always contained a de-identified subject ID, COVID-19 status, age in years and sex. Samples were obtained from the ongoing ImmuneRACE study (first 160 participants) and from roughly 1,300 subjects provided by 6 global collaborators. The material from the prospective study consisted of cDNA or gDNA derived from T cells, B-cell-depleted T cells, or PBMCs. Deeply sampled blood TCRbeta repertoires from subjects exposed to, actively infected with, or recovered from COVID-19 were included in the dataset. Where available, HLA class I and class II types were taken from metadata supplied by the sample provider and were not determined by assay-based typing. Results and caveats for the whole study, not just this receptor: The quantity of clinical and demographic metadata differed by source and by participant and was supplied without curation.

CDR1 MNHEY and CDR2 SVGAGI were looked up in the germline V gene. Taken from cysteine to phenylalanine, the CDR3 has 14 residues. Only the CDR3 DNA stays, 42 bases, in frame from base 1. V is trimmed back by 5 bases and J by 3 bases, and the junction contains 2 bases that no gene match accounts for. Comment on this clone: There is no known antigen for this receptor. No per-base quality is available; no much larger clone lies one base away.

The immunoSEQ Assay, a bias-controlled multiplex PCR, was used to amplify TCRbeta CDR3 regions from genomic DNA. The authors' pipeline ran thus. Within the assay, amplification of reference gene primers was used to estimate how many nucleated cells each sample contained. Sequence reads were collapsed and filtered to measure the absolute abundance of every unique TCRbeta CDR3 rearrangement. For each sample, productive Simpson clonality was calculated by taking the square root of Simpson's diversity index across productive rearrangements. Not all clones reach the TCRdb copy of this immuneACCESS table, which keeps in-frame sequences only. Checked studies attribute under half of the gap to unresolved V genes and leave the rest unexplained. V and J calls and clone size are those listed in that table; D and trimming were worked out from the DNA. This sample is represented by about 180,000 clones; approximately 85% of them were singletons. The ten most abundant clones make up over 7.5% of the sample.

The collaborating institutions used their own protocols to collect whole blood in K2EDTA tubes. For TCRbeta analysis, collaborator samples were shipped as frozen whole blood, as isolated PBMCs, or as DNA extracted from either sample type. The clonotype comes from a woman of 80 years or more with acute or convalescent COVID-19. In this chain, TRBV6-5 is recombined with TRBJ1-5; a stretch of 9 junction bases matches TRBD1. The sample consisted of peripheral blood. In nucleotide form, the sequence is TGTGCCAGCAGTCGGACAGGGGTCAATCAGCCCCAGCATTTT. It translates to CASSRTGVNQPQHF.